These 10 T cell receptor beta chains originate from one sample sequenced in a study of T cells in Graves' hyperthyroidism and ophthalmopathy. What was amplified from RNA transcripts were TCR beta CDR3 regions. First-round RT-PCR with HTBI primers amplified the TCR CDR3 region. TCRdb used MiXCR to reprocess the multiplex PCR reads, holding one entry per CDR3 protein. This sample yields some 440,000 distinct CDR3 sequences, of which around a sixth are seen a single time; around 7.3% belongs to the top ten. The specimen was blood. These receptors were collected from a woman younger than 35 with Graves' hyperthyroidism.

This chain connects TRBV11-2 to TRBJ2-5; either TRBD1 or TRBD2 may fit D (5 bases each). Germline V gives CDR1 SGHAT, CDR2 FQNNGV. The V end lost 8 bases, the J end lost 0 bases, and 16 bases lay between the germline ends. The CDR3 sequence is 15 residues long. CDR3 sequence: CASAKSGGNQETQYF. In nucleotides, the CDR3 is TGTGCCAGCGCCAAAAGTGGGGGAAACCAAGAGACCCAGTACTTC.

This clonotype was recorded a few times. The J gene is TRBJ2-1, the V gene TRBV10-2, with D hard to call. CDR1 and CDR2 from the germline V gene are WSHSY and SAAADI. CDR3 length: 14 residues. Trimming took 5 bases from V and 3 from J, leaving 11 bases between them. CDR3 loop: CASSPDLGYNEQFF. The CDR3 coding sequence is TGCGCCAGCAGTCCTGACCTGGGCTACAATGAGCAGTTCTTC.

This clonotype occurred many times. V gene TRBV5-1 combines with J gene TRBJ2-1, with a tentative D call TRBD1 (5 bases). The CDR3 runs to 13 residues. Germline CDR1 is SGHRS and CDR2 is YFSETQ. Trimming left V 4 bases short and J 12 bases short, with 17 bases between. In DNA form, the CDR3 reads TGCGCCAGCAGCCTGGAAAAGGGGTTGTGGCAGTTCTTC. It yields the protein CASSLEKGLWQFF.

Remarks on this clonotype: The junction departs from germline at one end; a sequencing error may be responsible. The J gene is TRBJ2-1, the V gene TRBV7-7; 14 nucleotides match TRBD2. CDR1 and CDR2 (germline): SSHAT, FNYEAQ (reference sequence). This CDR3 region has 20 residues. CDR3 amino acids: CASSPGGRLAGGSSYNEQFF. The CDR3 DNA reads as TGTGCTAGCAGCCCCGGGGGACGACTAGCGGGAGGGAGCTCCTACAATGAGCAGTTCTTC.

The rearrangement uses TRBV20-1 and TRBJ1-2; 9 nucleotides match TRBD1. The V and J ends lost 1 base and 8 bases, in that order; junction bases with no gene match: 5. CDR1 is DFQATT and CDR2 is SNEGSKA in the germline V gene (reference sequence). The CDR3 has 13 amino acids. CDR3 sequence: CSARAGTGLGYTF. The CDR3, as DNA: TGCAGTGCTAGAGCCGGGACAGGGTTGGGCTACACCTTC.

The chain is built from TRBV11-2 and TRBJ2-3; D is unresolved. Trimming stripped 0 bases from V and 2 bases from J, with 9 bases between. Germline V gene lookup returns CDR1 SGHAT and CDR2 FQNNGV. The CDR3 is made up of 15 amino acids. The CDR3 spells CASSLDRRTTDTQYF. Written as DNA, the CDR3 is TGTGCCAGCAGCTTAGATCGGCGGACCACAGATACGCAGTATTTT.

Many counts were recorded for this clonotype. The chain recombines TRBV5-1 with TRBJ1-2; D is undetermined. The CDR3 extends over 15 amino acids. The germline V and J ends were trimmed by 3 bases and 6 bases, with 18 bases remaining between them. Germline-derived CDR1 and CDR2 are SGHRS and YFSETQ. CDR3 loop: CASSSAAQSVDGYTF. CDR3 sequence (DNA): TGCGCCAGCAGCTCGGCCGCCCAATCGGTGGATGGCTACACCTTC.

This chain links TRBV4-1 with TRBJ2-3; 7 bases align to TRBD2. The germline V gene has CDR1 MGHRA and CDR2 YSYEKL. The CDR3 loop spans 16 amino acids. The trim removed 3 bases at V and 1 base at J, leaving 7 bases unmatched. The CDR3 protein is CASSQARLAGTDTQYF. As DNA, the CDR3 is TGCGCCAGCAGCCAGGCTCGACTAGCAGGCACAGATACGCAGTATTTT.

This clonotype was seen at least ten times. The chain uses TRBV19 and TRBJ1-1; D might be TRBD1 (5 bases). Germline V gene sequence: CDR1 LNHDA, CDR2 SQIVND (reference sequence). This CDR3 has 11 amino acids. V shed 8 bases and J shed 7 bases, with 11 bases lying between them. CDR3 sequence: CASVGQIEAFF. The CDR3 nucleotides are TGTGCCAGTGTTGGACAAATTGAAGCTTTCTTT.

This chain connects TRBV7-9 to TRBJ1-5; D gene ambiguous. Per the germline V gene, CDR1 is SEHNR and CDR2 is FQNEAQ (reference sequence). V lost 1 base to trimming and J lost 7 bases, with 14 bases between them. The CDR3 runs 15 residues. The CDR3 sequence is CASSLDGMGEQPQHF. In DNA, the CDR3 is TGTGCCAGCAGCTTAGACGGAATGGGAGAGCAGCCCCAGCATTTT.